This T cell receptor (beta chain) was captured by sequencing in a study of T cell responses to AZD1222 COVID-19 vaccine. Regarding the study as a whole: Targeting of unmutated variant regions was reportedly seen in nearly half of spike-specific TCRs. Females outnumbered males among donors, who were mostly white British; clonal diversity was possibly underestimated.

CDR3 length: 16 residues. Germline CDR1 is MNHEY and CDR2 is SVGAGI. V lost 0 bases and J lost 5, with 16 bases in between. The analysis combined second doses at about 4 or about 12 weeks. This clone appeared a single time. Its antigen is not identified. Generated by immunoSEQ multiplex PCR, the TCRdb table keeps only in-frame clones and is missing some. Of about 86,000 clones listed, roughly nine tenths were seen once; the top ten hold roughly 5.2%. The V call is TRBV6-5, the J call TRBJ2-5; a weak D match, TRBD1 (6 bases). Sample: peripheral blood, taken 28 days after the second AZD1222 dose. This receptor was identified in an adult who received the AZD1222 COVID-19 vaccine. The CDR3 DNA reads TGTGCCAGCAGTTACTCTGTGGGGGCGAGGTTTGAGACCCAGTACTTC. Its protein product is CASSYSVGARFETQYF.